Sequencing of this TCR beta chain was carried out in a study of regulatory T cells in long-lasting Graves disease (dated by TCRdb to the early 2020s). Regarding the complete study: Newly diagnosed Graves' disease patients had taken antithyroid drugs for less than 3 months. Patients with persistent Graves' disease were compared with patients with newly diagnosed Graves' disease using TCR sequencing and RNA sequencing of peripheral blood. The study was conducted in China and was registered as a clinical trial. A total of about 33 samples underwent TCR sequencing, from roughly 13 patients with persistent Graves' disease and approximately 20 patients with newly diagnosed Graves' disease. The research as a whole found: Only the TCR beta chain was sequenced and analyzed. Only peripheral blood was studied, because thyroid tissue, the primary lesion, was inaccessible. Compared with newly diagnosed patients, patients with persistent Graves' disease had lower TCR Shannon entropy and fewer highly expanded clones, which suggests clonal expansion. Preferential use of TRBV28, TRBJ1-2 and TRBJ2-5 was observed in persistent disease, whereas TRBV20-1 and TRBJ2-1 were favored in newly diagnosed disease. Patients with persistent disease shared more public clonotypes (approximately 2,500) than newly diagnosed patients did (approximately 970). As a limitation, the authors acknowledged that the small sample size may reduce accuracy.

Libraries were constructed by multiplex PCR. TCRdb records Illumina HiSeq 4000 as the sequencer. iRepertoire HTBI primers and Arm-PCR amplification of CDR3 regions were used to construct TCR beta libraries. PCR products were gel purified before sequencing. On the authors' methods: Gene usage analysis of CDR3 amino acid clonotypes used the approximately 62 TRBV and approximately 13 TRBJ segments found across samples. Filtered high-quality paired reads were merged into contigs using COPE and FqMerger. BLAST was used to align contigs to the IMGT TRBV, TRBD and TRBJ reference genes, and CDR3 was defined following IMGT. Any clonotype with a frequency above 0.1% was counted as a highly expanded clone. Shannon entropy served as the measure of repertoire diversity, while the Gini coefficient captured V-J evenness. A clonotype found in more than one individual was treated as public. TCRdb trimmed the raw reads at Q25, called clones with MiXCR and kept productive beta chains. Each entry is one CDR3 protein sequence, shown with its most common DNA and genes. The V and J calls, along with clone size, are taken from TCRdb and not from the paper's own processing. The sample yields around 500,000 distinct CDR3 sequences; 13% were counted once. Over 7.5% of the sample comes from the top ten.

With respect to this clonotype: It lacks a known antigen. Sequence at one end of the junction differs from germline and may be a read error.

The germline V gene (reference sequence) supplies CDR1 SEHNR and CDR2 FQNEAQ. The CDR3 runs 15 amino acids, cysteine and phenylalanine included. Solely the CDR3 DNA is kept, with 45 bases framed from the first base. In the paper's terms, the time point label means: newly diagnosed GD, antithyroid drugs for less than 3 months. RNA was extracted from PBMCs in TRIzol for both TCR sequencing and RNA sequencing. Graves' disease was diagnosed according to American Thyroid Association guidelines. The patients came from an endocrinology department in Xi'an, China. From each patient, approximately 9 milliliters of peripheral blood was collected into an EDTA anticoagulant tube. PBMCs were isolated by Ficoll Paque Plus density gradient separation without further T cell sorting. An Agilent 2100 Bioanalyzer and agarose gel were used to check RNA quality, while a NanoDrop 2000 measured RNA concentration. The sample was also reused in another study, on T cells in Graves' hyperthyroidism and ophthalmopathy. Reported in the second study: Stable Graves' hyperthyroidism was defined as the absence of progression to ophthalmopathy over 18 months of follow-up. Hyperthyroidism patients were newly diagnosed, had a disease duration of under 2 months, and were aged 18 to 65 years. Exclusion was applied to patients with uncontrolled infections, other autoimmune diseases, pregnancy or lactation. Diagnoses were established on the basis of clinical symptoms, serum thyroxine and TRAb, thyroid ultrasound, and orbital computed tomography. The first round of RT-PCR for the TCR CDR3 was performed with the HTBI primer set and the Qiagen OneStep RT-PCR kit. Most expanded thyroid clonotypes (frequency above 0.001) were also found in blood, which suggests that blood repertoires may mirror thyroid immune responses. A 13 V-J signature model separated ophthalmopathy from stable hyperthyroidism, with about 88% sensitivity and around 84% specificity in cross-validation and 80%/75% in testing. In validation, the model predicted progression to ophthalmopathy a median of about 5.9 months before onset, with over 60% sensitivity and about 75% specificity. TCR V-J signatures able to tell the groups apart were searched for in a discovery cohort of some 97 patients, of whom about 40 had Graves' ophthalmopathy and around 56 had stable Graves' hyperthyroidism. Whether ophthalmopathy could be predicted prospectively was tested in an independent validation cohort made up of roughly 20 hyperthyroidism patients plus 17 patients who later progressed to ophthalmopathy. The 75 to 100 discovery patients were divided at random into training and test sets in a 7:3 ratio. Thyroid tissue and blood T-cell repertoires from about 6 Graves' hyperthyroidism patients were also compared in the study. Once sampling was done, hyperthyroidism patients were given methimazole at a starting dose of 30 mg daily, whereas ophthalmopathy patients were given high-dose intravenous methylprednisolone. A second multiplex PCR round built the libraries, followed by size selection and purification. Paired-end sequencing of the libraries was performed with 100 bp reads on an Illumina HiSeq2000. Raw data were processed with SOAPnuke, discarding reads with adapters, uncalled bases, mean Phred below 15, or no exact constant-primer or identifier match. COPE v1.2.5 was used to merge high-quality paired reads, and clonotypes were defined as unique nucleotide sequences. MiTCR v1.1 was used to align the clonotypes against IMGT TRBV, TRBD and TRBJ reference segments. Only V-J combinations with frequency above 0.0001, covering 99% to 99.2% of repertoires, were analysed. A TCS score was defined as the ratio between F50 (clonal expansion) and ExV (chaos), using BLOSUM62-based TCRdist between CDR3 peptides within each V-J. Welch's t-statistics and random forest reduced 500 to 650 V-J features to 10 to 15, which were used in a naive Bayes classifier (R e1071). Sample size was not statistically predetermined, and investigators were not blinded to group allocation. TCR Vbeta CDR3 sequencing of 130 to 150 peripheral blood samples (43 ophthalmopathy, 70 to 85 hyperthyroidism and about 17 progressor patients) is reported in the paper.

Specimen: peripheral blood mononuclear cells (PBMCs), collected at new diagnosis, from a patient treated with antithyroid drugs. The TCR sequence derives from a young man with Graves disease. Donor details come from another sample of the same person, matched by shared clones. The rearranged segments are TRBV7-9 and TRBJ2-7, with 10 middle bases fitting TRBD2. The nucleotides read TGTGCCAGCAACTTAGAGGGGACTAGCGCTCACGAGCAGTACTTC. The translation is CASNLEGTSAHEQYF. With the portions outside the CDR3 filled from the reference TRBV7-9 and TRBJ2-7 genes, the complete variable region becomes DTGVSQNPRHKITKRGQNVTFRCDPISEHNRLYWYRQTLGQGPEFLTYFQNEAQLEKSRLLSDRFSAERPKGSFSTLEIQRTEQGDSAMYLCASNLEGTSAHEQYFGPGTRLTVT.